This TCR beta chain was sequenced in a study of cytotoxic CD8 clonotypes in ibrutinib-treated CLL. In the study overall: When averaged across all of the samples, the counts came to approximately 280,000 productive templates and about 95,000 productive rearrangements.

Depth targeted 1 in 200,000 to 1 in 1 million T cells, averaging 10x coverage per clonotype. Produced via immunoSEQ multiplex PCR; TCRdb's table is partial and in-frame only. In the table there are just over 200,000 clones, approximately 75% of which are singletons. Notes on the study in general: Baseline values of clonality outstripped age-matched healthy donors and followed circulating CD8+ T-cell counts. The study found clonality rose at ibrutinib response, then fell toward baseline at progression.

On this clone: As yet, its antigen is unknown.

Sequenced here: PBMCs, sampled after 12 months of ibrutinib treatment. The clonotype originates from a human donor with chronic lymphocytic leukemia.

CDR3 nucleotide sequence: TGTGCCAGCAGCACACAAGGCACCGGGGAGCTGTTTTTT. Encoded protein: CASSTQGTGELFF. The genes are TRBV2 and TRBJ2-2; D not resolved. The V gene's germline CDR1 is SNHLY and CDR2 FYNNEI. Trimming shortened V by 6 bases and J by 4 bases, and 9 bases separated the two germline ends. The CDR3 has 13 amino acids.